This entry concerns a single T cell receptor (beta chain). The sample originates from a study of blood T cell repertoires in COVID-19. The CDR3 contains 14 residues. Germline-derived CDR1 and CDR2 are SGHRS and YFSETQ. V dropped 7 bases and J dropped 7 bases, with 20 bases sitting between them. Data came from immunoSEQ multiplex PCR; TCRdb stores just in-frame clones and leaves some out. The data hold 350,000 to 450,000 clones, with approximately 86% observed a single time. This TCR came from a human donor in a cohort sampled during active COVID-19. The rearrangement uses TRBV5-1 and TRBJ1-2; weak D call: TRBD1 (6 bases). The material sequenced was peripheral blood. The CDR3 region is CASGTGGQDRGYTF. In DNA, the CDR3 is TGCGCCAGCGGGACGGGGGGGCAGGATCGTGGCTACACCTTC.